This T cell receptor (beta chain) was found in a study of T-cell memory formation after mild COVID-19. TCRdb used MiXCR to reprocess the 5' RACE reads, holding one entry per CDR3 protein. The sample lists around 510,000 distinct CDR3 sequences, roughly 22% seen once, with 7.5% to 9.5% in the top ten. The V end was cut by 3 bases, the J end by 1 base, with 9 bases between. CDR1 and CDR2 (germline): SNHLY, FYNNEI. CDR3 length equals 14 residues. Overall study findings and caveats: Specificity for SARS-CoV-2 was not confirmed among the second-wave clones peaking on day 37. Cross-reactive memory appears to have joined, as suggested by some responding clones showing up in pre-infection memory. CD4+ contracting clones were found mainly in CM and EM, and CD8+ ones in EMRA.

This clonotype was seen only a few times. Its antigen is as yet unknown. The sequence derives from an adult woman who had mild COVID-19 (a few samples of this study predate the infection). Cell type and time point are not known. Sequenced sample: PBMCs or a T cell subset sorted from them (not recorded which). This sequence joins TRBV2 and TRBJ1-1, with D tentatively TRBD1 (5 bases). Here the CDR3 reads CASSEGPGNTEAFF. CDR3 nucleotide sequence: TGTGCCAGCAGTGAGGGACCGGGGAACACTGAAGCTTTCTTT. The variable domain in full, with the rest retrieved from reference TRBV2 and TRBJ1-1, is EPEVTQTPSHQVTQMGQEVILRCVPISNHLYFYWYRQILGQKVEFLVSFYNNEISEKSEIFDDQFSVERPDGSNFTLKIRSTKLEDSAMYFCASSEGPGNTEAFFGQGTRLTVV.